This T cell receptor beta chain was documented in a study of patients and donors after allogeneic stem cell transplantation. This clonotype was detected a few times. Deletions cut 1 base from V and 5 bases from J, with 8 bases between. This CDR3 is 13 amino acids long. Germline values: CDR1 DFQATT, CDR2 SNEGSKA (reference sequence). From the RT-PCR reads, TCRdb called clonotypes with MiXCR, one entry per CDR3 protein. The repertoire holds a few hundred thousand distinct CDR3 sequences, with around 40% as singletons. V and J are TRBV20-1 and TRBJ1-4; no definite D call. Sequencing was done on a sample of blood, either unsorted or a sorted T cell fraction (not recorded which). This receptor was taken from a human donor who was either an allogeneic HSCT recipient or a stem cell or donor lymphocyte infusion donor (not recorded which). It is not recorded whose cells these are; they may come from a transplant donor. CDR3 nucleotides: TGCAGTGCTAGAGTCGGAACAAATGAAAAACTGTTTTTT. It yields the protein CSARVGTNEKLFF.